The 25 T cell receptor beta chains below all came from one sample that was sequenced in a study of T cell clusters in autoimmune cytopenias (dated by TCRdb to 2018 to 2020). TRB amplification used about 0.25 ug of peripheral blood genomic DNA, tens of thousands of genome equivalents, per sample. Sequencing used an Illumina MiSeq. To amplify TRB rearrangements, a touch-down multiplex PCR protocol was run with the TRB-A and TRB-B primer pools combined in a single tube. Reprocessed by TCRdb, the reads give a single entry per CDR3 protein sequence, without DNA. The table for this sample lists roughly 2,300 distinct CDR3 sequences. In total, the top ten clones hold about 51% of the sample. Material: peripheral blood. The receptors come from a human donor with an autoimmune cytopenia or autoimmune hepatitis (not recorded which).

The chain links TRBV27 to TRBJ2-4; TCRdb designates TRBD2, a call that cannot be tested without DNA. Germline V lookup: CDR1 MNHEY, CDR2 SMNVEV (reference sequence). The CDR3 loop spans 17 amino acids. CDR3 sequence: CASSSIGTSLAKNIQYF.

This clonotype is called medium-sized based on its frequency. The rearrangement links TRBV6-4 to TRBJ1-1. CDR3 length: 14 residues. Germline loops: CDR1 MRHNA, CDR2 SNTAGT. CDR3 residues: CASRDTSLNTEAFF.

Its frequency marks this clonotype as medium-sized. V usage is TRBV12-3 or TRBV12-4 and J usage is TRBJ1-2; the TRBD1 assignment by TCRdb is unverifiable without DNA. This CDR3 has 13 residues. The chain's CDR3 is CASSFPPGLGYTF.

This clonotype is medium-sized (0.01 to 0.1%) by frequency. V usage is TRBV20-1 and J usage is TRBJ2-7; the D call of TRBD1 rests on TCRdb alone, since no DNA is present to check it. Germline V gene data show CDR1 as DFQATT and CDR2 as SNEGSKA (reference sequence). The CDR3 is made up of 15 amino acids. The CDR3: CSARNRDSGTYEQYF.

J is TRBJ1-4 and V is TRBV12-3 or TRBV12-4; TCRdb selects TRBD1, and the lack of DNA leaves this call unchecked. CDR3 length equals 14 residues. CDR3 amino acids: CASSFLTGNEKLFF.

The CDR3 region is CASSDSGGYTF. The chain combines TRBV6-6 with TRBJ1-2; TCRdb lists TRBD1, though no DNA is available to test this call. Looked up from germline, CDR1 is MNHNY and CDR2 is SVGAGI (reference sequence). The CDR3 has 11 residues.

The V and J genes are TRBV20-1 and TRBJ2-3; TCRdb proposes TRBD1, but this gene call is untestable without DNA. This CDR3 comprises 11 residues. CDR1 is DFQATT, CDR2 SNEGSKA, per germline (reference sequence). The CDR3 reads CSAIRGDTQYF.

The CDR3 protein is CASSTTGQGRHLKSYTEAFF. The V and J genes are TRBV11-2 and TRBJ1-1; TCRdb's D call, TRBD1, is unchecked because there is no DNA. This CDR3 is built from 20 residues. CDR1 is SGHAT, CDR2 FQNNGV, per germline.

The gene calls are TRBV20-1 and TRBJ1-5; TCRdb picks TRBD1, but there is no DNA to check that call. The germline V gene encodes CDR1 DFQATT and CDR2 SNEGSKA (reference sequence). This CDR3 has 14 amino acids. Here the CDR3 reads CSARARGSNQPQHF.

Considering frequency, this clonotype is medium-sized. The chain links TRBV6-1 to TRBJ2-1; TCRdb lists TRBD2, though no DNA is available to test this call. The germline gives CDR1 MNHNS, CDR2 SASEGT. This CDR3 comprises 12 residues. CDR3 region: CASRRTSVEQFF.

The J gene is TRBJ1-1, the V gene TRBV12-3 or TRBV12-4. CDR3 length equals 16 residues. CDR3 residues: CASSQAVGVKRTEAFF.

V gene TRBV20-1 combines with J gene TRBJ1-6. CDR3 length equals 13 residues. CDR1 is DFQATT and CDR2 is SNEGSKA in the germline V gene (reference sequence). This CDR3 is CSARDPGSSPLHF.

This clonotype counts as medium-sized by frequency. This rearrangement joins TRBV12-3 or TRBV12-4 to TRBJ1-2. This CDR3 spans 13 amino acids. CDR3 amino acids: CASSFGRHYGYTF.

Judged by frequency, this clonotype is medium-sized. CDR3 sequence reads: CSARDRRDPQFF. The chain employs TRBV20-1 and TRBJ2-1; as DNA is missing, the TRBD2 call by TCRdb cannot be tested. The length of the CDR3 is 12 residues. Germline V gene sequence: CDR1 DFQATT, CDR2 SNEGSKA (reference sequence).

The J gene is TRBJ2-7, the V gene TRBV5-1; without DNA, the TCRdb call of TRBD1 cannot be checked. This CDR3 is 14 amino acids long. Germline CDR1 SGHRS, CDR2 YFSETQ. The CDR3 region is CASSRSGQGDEQYF.

V gene TRBV7-2 combines with J gene TRBJ2-7; the TRBD2 assignment by TCRdb is unverifiable without DNA. Germline V gene lookup returns CDR1 SGHTA and CDR2 FQGNSA. The CDR3 sequence is 18 residues long. The CDR3 loop is CASTPKVEGRVSSYEQYF.

This sequence joins TRBV7-2 and TRBJ2-3; TCRdb's D call, TRBD2, is unchecked because there is no DNA. This CDR3 comprises 13 residues. CDR1 is SGHTA, CDR2 FQGNSA, per germline. The CDR3 reads CASSPSGGDTQYF.

By frequency, this clonotype is medium-sized. The V and J genes are TRBV27 and TRBJ2-2; as DNA is missing, the TRBD2 call by TCRdb cannot be tested. Germline CDR1 reads MNHEY; CDR2 reads SMNVEV (reference sequence). The CDR3 has 15 amino acids. This CDR3 reads CASSLLGPNTGELFF.

The chain couples TRBV11-2 to TRBJ2-1; the TCRdb call, TRBD2, lacks DNA for checking. The CDR3 is 14 amino acids. Germline V CDR1 and CDR2: SGHAT, FQNNGV. Here the CDR3 reads CASSSTSGVHMAFF.

This rearrangement joins TRBV12-3 or TRBV12-4 to TRBJ2-5; with no DNA, the TCRdb D assignment of TRBD2 cannot be verified. This CDR3 has 13 residues. The CDR3 reads CASSLSSGETQYF.

Frequency places this clonotype as hyperexpanded. J is TRBJ2-2 and V is TRBV18; without DNA, the TCRdb call of TRBD2 cannot be checked. This CDR3 is built from 15 residues. Germline lookup yields CDR1 KGHSH and CDR2 LQKENI. CDR3 amino acids: CASSLGTSRTGELFF.

This clonotype shows up as medium-sized by frequency. The chain links TRBV12-3 or TRBV12-4 to TRBJ2-7. This CDR3 contains 11 residues. The CDR3 sequence: CASSQKYEQYF.

By frequency, this clonotype registers medium-sized. J is TRBJ2-2 and V is TRBV5-1; without DNA, the TCRdb call of TRBD2 cannot be checked. Germline CDR1 reads SGHRS; CDR2 reads YFSETQ. The CDR3 runs to 15 residues. CDR3 protein: CASSETSGSGGELFF.

Its frequency marks this clonotype as medium-sized (0.01 to 0.1%). The chain has TRBV19 and TRBJ2-1. Germline assignment: CDR1 LNHDA and CDR2 SQIVND (reference sequence). The CDR3 is 14 residues long. The CDR3 protein is CASSPMGFYNEQFF.

The rearrangement uses TRBV27 and TRBJ1-2; as DNA is missing, the TRBD1 call by TCRdb cannot be tested. The CDR3 covers 15 residues. Germline loops: CDR1 MNHEY, CDR2 SMNVEV (reference sequence). CDR3 protein: CASRPPGMTGYGYTF.